These 14 T cell receptor beta chains came from one sample sequenced in a study of blood T cells in healthy people across ages. Primed by a sample-barcoded 5' primer and a J-beta primer mix, a second PCR proceeded for 7 to 11 cycles. TCRdb fed the 5' RACE reads into MiXCR, producing one record per CDR3 protein. The table shows around 870,000 distinct CDR3 sequences, with 25% to 35% occurring only once. The specimen was blood. All receptors come from a woman over 75 in good health.

The chain has TRBV6-2 or TRBV6-3 and TRBJ1-5; TRBD1 matches at 10 bases. Trimming cost V 5 bases and J 2 bases; bases outside gene matches: 12. This CDR3 has 18 residues. Germline lookup yields CDR1 MNHEY and CDR2 SVGEGT. CDR3 nucleotides: TGTGCCAGCAGTCTACCTCGACAGGGGGCGAGTGGCAATCAGCCCCAGCATTTT. It codes for CASSLPRQGASGNQPQHF.

Notes on this clonotype: Possible read error: a much larger clone is one base away. V gene TRBV28 combines with J gene TRBJ2-7, with D possibly TRBD2 on 7 matching bases. V was cut by 8 bases and J by 7 bases, with 18 bases left in between. CDR1 is MDHEN, CDR2 SYDVKM, per germline. The CDR3 has 13 amino acids. The CDR3 spells CASRWGGLNEQYF. Written as DNA, the CDR3 is TGTGCCAGCCGATGGGGGGGGCTCAATGAGCAGTACTTC.

V usage is TRBV6-5 and J usage is TRBJ2-2; the D gene is possibly TRBD1 (5 bases). Germline lookup yields CDR1 MNHEY and CDR2 SVGAGI. This CDR3 is 17 amino acids long. With 4 bases removed from V and 2 bases from J, the gap between germline ends came to 17 bases. This chain's CDR3 is CASSFYRTFPNTGELFF. The CDR3 DNA sequence: TGTGCCAGCAGTTTTTATAGGACATTCCCCAACACCGGGGAGCTGTTTTTT.

The chain carries TRBV4-1 and TRBJ2-3, with D maybe TRBD1 (5 bases). V lost 0 bases and J lost 10, with 11 bases in between. Germline CDR1 is MGHRA and CDR2 is YSYEKL. The CDR3 loop spans 13 amino acids. The chain's CDR3 is CASSQDQTAPQYF. CDR3 DNA: TGCGCCAGCAGCCAAGATCAGACAGCGCCGCAGTATTTT.

This clonotype has more than one count but fewer than ten. The V call is TRBV7-9, the J call TRBJ2-1, with TRBD2 matching over 7 bases. This CDR3 is built from 13 residues. Germline V gives CDR1 SEHNR, CDR2 FQNEAQ (reference sequence). The J segment lost 6 bases and the V segment lost 5 bases, leaving 4 bases of the junction unmatched. The chain's CDR3 is CASSPWGGNEQFF. Written as DNA, the CDR3 is TGTGCCAGCAGCCCGTGGGGGGGCAATGAGCAGTTCTTC.

The J gene is TRBJ2-4, the V gene TRBV20-1; TRBD2 matches at 11 bases. The tail of the sequence fits TRBJ2-7 better, so the J call may be wrong. There are 17 residues in the CDR3. Per the germline V gene, CDR1 is DFQATT and CDR2 is SNEGSKA (reference sequence). The CDR3 region is CSAITSGSRNRIYEQYF. The CDR3 DNA follows: TGCAGTGCCATTACTAGCGGGAGCAGGAATAGGATATACGAGCAGTACTTC.

The rearrangement links TRBV18 to TRBJ1-1; D remains ambiguous. V shed 0 bases and J shed 5 bases, with 10 bases lying between them. Germline-derived CDR1 and CDR2 are KGHSH and LQKENI. This CDR3 spans 14 amino acids. CDR3 sequence: CASSPPSSYTEAFF. For the CDR3, the DNA is TGTGCCAGCTCACCACCGAGTAGCTATACTGAAGCTTTCTTT.

A note on this clonotype: This may arise from a read error, as a much more abundant clone is one base away. V is TRBV20-1 and J is TRBJ2-1; TRBD2 matches at 7 bases. Germline values: CDR1 DFQATT, CDR2 SNEGSKA (reference sequence). The length of the CDR3 is 16 residues. The CDR3 region is CSARERGGGSLNGQFF. The CDR3 DNA follows: TGCAGTGCTAGAGAAAGGGGCGGGGGATCATTGAATGGGCAGTTCTTC.

Concerning this clonotype: This may be a read error: a much more frequent sequence differs by one nucleotide. This rearrangement joins TRBV6-5 to TRBJ2-7; the D is unclear. V lost 1 base, J lost 7 bases, and 5 bases lay in between. Looked up from germline, CDR1 is MNHEY and CDR2 is SVGAGI. This CDR3 region has 11 residues. The DNA for the CDR3 is TGTGCCAGCAGTTACTATGGTGAGCAGTACTTC. Protein sequence: CASSYYGEQYF.

This clonotype was detected only a few times. The chain recombines TRBV7-2 with TRBJ2-2, with D tentatively TRBD1 (6 bases). Per germline, CDR1 SGHTA and CDR2 FQGNSA. V was cut by 7 bases and J by 5 bases, with 11 bases left in between. This CDR3 contains 13 residues. CDR3 sequence reads: CASTTGLTGELFF. The CDR3 DNA reads as TGTGCCAGCACGACAGGTCTAACCGGGGAGCTGTTTTTT.

The table lists this clonotype with a count of one. V and J are TRBV12-3 or TRBV12-4 and TRBJ2-3; D unclear. This CDR3 has 15 residues. V was shortened by 4 bases and J by 1 base, with 12 bases between the two germline ends. The CDR3 DNA is TGTGCCAGCAGTTCACGTCTAGTGGGCACAGATACGCAGTATTTT. It specifies CASSSRLVGTDTQYF.

This chain links TRBV5-6 with TRBJ1-2, with a possible D match to TRBD1 (6 bases). The germline V gene has CDR1 SGHDT and CDR2 YYEEEE. Trimming shortened V by 0 bases and J by 0 bases, and 9 bases separated the two germline ends. This CDR3 region has 15 residues. The CDR3, as DNA: TGTGCCAGCAGCTTGGTTAGGACAGCTAACTATGGCTACACCTTC. Residues: CASSLVRTANYGYTF.

This clonotype has more than one count but fewer than ten. The chain combines TRBV6-2 or TRBV6-3 with TRBJ1-2; D is undetermined. CDR3 size: 17 residues. The V end lost 0 bases, the J end lost 0 bases, and 14 bases lay between the germline ends. Germline V lookup: CDR1 MNHEY, CDR2 SVGEGT. The CDR3 DNA reads TGTGCCAGCAGTTACTCGACAAGAAGGTTAGCTAACTATGGCTACACCTTC. Residues: CASSYSTRRLANYGYTF.

This clonotype has just a few counts. At one end, the junction sequence differs from germline, possibly due to a read error. J is TRBJ1-2 and V is TRBV2; 7 nucleotides agree with TRBD1. The CDR3 loop spans 13 amino acids. From germline, CDR1 is SNHLY and CDR2 FYNNEI. CDR3 in DNA: TGTACCAGCAGTAAGACAGGGAACTATGGCTACACCTTC. This encodes CTSSKTGNYGYTF.